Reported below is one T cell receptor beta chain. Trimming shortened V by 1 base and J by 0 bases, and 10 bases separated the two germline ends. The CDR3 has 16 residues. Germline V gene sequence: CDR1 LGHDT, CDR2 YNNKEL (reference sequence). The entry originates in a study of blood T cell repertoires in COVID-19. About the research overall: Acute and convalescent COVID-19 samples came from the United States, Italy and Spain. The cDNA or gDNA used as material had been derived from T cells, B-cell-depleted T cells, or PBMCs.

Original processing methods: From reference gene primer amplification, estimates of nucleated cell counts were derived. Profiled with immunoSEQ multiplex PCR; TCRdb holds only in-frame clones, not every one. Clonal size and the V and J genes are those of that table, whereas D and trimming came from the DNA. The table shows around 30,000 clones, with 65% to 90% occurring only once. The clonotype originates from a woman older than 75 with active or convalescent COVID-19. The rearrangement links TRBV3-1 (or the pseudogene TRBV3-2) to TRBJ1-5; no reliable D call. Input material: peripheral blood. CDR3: CASSQGPVSSNQPQHF. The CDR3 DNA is TGTGCCAGCAGCCAAGGTCCGGTTTCTAGCAATCAGCCCCAGCATTTT.